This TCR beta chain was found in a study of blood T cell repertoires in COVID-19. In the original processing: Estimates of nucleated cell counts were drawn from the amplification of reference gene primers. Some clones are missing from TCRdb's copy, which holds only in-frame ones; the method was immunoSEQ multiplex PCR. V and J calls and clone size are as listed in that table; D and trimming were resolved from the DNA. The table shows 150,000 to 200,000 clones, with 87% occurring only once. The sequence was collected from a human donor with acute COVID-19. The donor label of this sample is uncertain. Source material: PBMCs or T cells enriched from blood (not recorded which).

The CDR3 nucleotides are TGTGCCAGCAGCCAAGATTCCGGGAGTAAGGGAGATACGCAGTATTTT. Protein: CASSQDSGSKGDTQYF. The V and J genes are TRBV4-2 and TRBJ2-3, with D possibly TRBD2 on 6 matching bases. The CDR3 runs to 16 residues. Germline CDR1 and CDR2: LGHNA and YNFKEQ. V dropped 0 bases and J dropped 5 bases, with 15 bases sitting between them.